The 14 T cell receptor beta chains below come from one sample, sequenced in a study of T cells in women clearing cervical HPV infection. The method was immunoSEQ multiplex PCR; TCRdb's version includes in-frame clones alone and lacks a portion of them. The listing records about 41,000 clones. Material: blood buffy coat. Receptors originate from a woman aged 18 to 75 with a cervical HPV16 infection that either progressed to CIN3+ or cleared (not recorded which).

With respect to this clone: The read comes to an end 3 residues before the CDR3 does, leaving the germline J gene to fill in the end. The chain recombines TRBV7-8 with TRBJ2-7, with 8 positions matching TRBD1. J lost 3 bases, V lost 5 bases, and 9 bases had no gene match. Germline values: CDR1 SGHVS, CDR2 FQNEAQ. The CDR3 has 15 amino acids. CDR3 loop: CASSNPGQEFYEQYF. The CDR3 bases that were read are TGTGCCAGCAGCAACCCGGGACAGGAATTCTACGAG.

Remarks on this clone: With the read ending 3 residues before the CDR3 end, the germline J gene is used to fill in that end. The chain links TRBV2 to TRBJ2-1, with a weak D call TRBD1 (5 bases). Germline V gene data show CDR1 as SNHLY and CDR2 as FYNNEI. The CDR3 totals 14 residues. Trimming removed 6 bases at V and 3 bases at J, with 12 bases between. The CDR3 DNA, read in part, is TGTGCCAGCAGGGACCCAGGGATCTACAATGAG. This gives the protein CASRDPGIYNE. The complete CDR3 protein is CASRDPGIYNEQFF.

On this clone: The DNA ends 3 residues before the CDR3 does, and the rest of the CDR3 is filled in from the germline J gene. This chain joins TRBV2 and TRBJ1-5; D gene unclear. The germline gives CDR1 SNHLY, CDR2 FYNNEI. V lost 3 bases, J lost 0 bases, and 6 bases lay in between. The CDR3 loop spans 14 amino acids. The chain's CDR3 is CASSEAVSNQPQHF. Partial CDR3 DNA: TGTGCCAGCAGTGAGGCGGTTAGCAATCAGCCC.

Note on this clone: Sequencing ends 3 residues short of the CDR3 end; the germline J gene provides the rest. The genes are TRBV5-4 and TRBJ2-4; 8 positions agree with TRBD2. The CDR3 extends over 13 amino acids. The germline V gene has CDR1 SGHNT and CDR2 YYREEE (reference sequence). CDR3 region: CASSAVGGGHQYF. The CDR3 bases that were read are TGTGCCAGCAGTGCGGTCGGGGGGGGGCAT.

Concerning this clone: Read coverage stops 3 residues before the CDR3 terminus; the germline J gene supplies the remainder. J is TRBJ1-2 and V is TRBV29-1, with a tentative D call TRBD1 (5 bases). CDR3 length equals 11 residues. V lost 4 bases to trimming and J lost 5 bases, with 8 bases between them. The germline V gene encodes CDR1 SQVTM and CDR2 ANQGSEA. CDR3 loop: CSVGDRYGYTF. The CDR3 DNA, read in part, is TGCAGCGTTGGAGACAGATATGGC.

A remark on this clone: The read comes to an end 3 residues before the CDR3 does, leaving the germline J gene to fill in the end. V is TRBV2 and J is TRBJ1-2, with a tentative D call TRBD1 (6 bases). The V end lost 7 bases, the J end lost 5 bases, and 20 bases lay between the germline ends. CDR3 length equals 15 residues. Looked up from germline, CDR1 is SNHLY and CDR2 is FYNNEI. CDR3: CASMGGPSGKYGYTF. CDR3 bases read: TGTGCCAGCATGGGGGGGCCATCGGGGAAATATGGC.

Of note for this clone: The read comes to an end 3 residues before the CDR3 does, leaving the germline J gene to fill in the end. The chain employs TRBV2 and TRBJ2-2; TRBD2 might be the D (6 bases). V lost 1 base and J 4 bases, leaving 13 bases between the germline ends. This CDR3 contains 16 residues. Per germline, CDR1 SNHLY and CDR2 FYNNEI. The covered CDR3 bases are TGTGCCAGCAGTGAAGTTCGGGGGAGTGGCACCGGGGAG. Protein: CASSEVRGSGTGE. The CDR3, in full, reads CASSEVRGSGTGELFF.

The CDR3 is CASSLPHTGELFF. The sequenced CDR3 bases are TGTGCCAGCAGTTTACCTCACACCGGGGAG. V is TRBV27 and J is TRBJ2-2; D ambiguous. The missing CDR3 end, 3 residues past where the read stops, is filled in from the germline J gene. The CDR3 length is 13 residues. V lost 2 bases to trimming and J lost 3 bases, with 4 bases between them. Germline V gives CDR1 MNHEY, CDR2 SMNVEV (reference sequence).

Regarding this clone: The CDR3 goes on 3 residues after the read ends, and that part is filled in from the germline J gene. The gene calls are TRBV6-2 or TRBV6-3 and TRBJ1-5, with D possibly matching TRBD1 (5 bases). This CDR3 is 13 amino acids long. Per the germline V gene, CDR1 is MNHEY and CDR2 is SVGEGT. V was shortened by 7 bases and J by 1 base, with 8 bases between the two germline ends. The CDR3 DNA, read in part, is TGTGCCAGCAACAAGGGGAGCAATCAGCCC. It is translated as CASNKGSNQP. The whole CDR3 reads CASNKGSNQPQHF.

Comments on this clone: The CDR3 is cut off 3 residues early in the read; its end comes from the germline J gene. The chain employs TRBV2 and TRBJ2-1; the match to TRBD2 covers 14 bases. The germline CDR1 and CDR2 sequences are SNHLY and FYNNEI. The CDR3 loop spans 15 amino acids. Trimming cost V 6 bases and J 4 bases; bases outside gene matches: 2. The covered CDR3 bases are TGTGCCAGCAGGACTAGCGGGGGGGGATACAATGAG. It codes for CASRTSGGGYNE. The complete CDR3 sequence is CASRTSGGGYNEQFF.

Concerning this clone itself: The read halts 3 residues ahead of the CDR3 end, with the missing end drawn from the germline J gene. This chain uses TRBV7-9 with TRBJ2-5; D ambiguous. The CDR3 contains 13 residues. In germline, CDR1 is SEHNR, CDR2 FQNEAQ (reference sequence). V dropped 3 bases and J dropped 5 bases, with 10 bases sitting between them. The chain's CDR3 is CASSFSLVETQYF. The CDR3 bases that were read are TGTGCCAGCAGCTTCAGTTTGGTGGAGACC.

As regards this clone: The read terminates 3 residues before the CDR3 end, so the remaining end is supplied by the germline J gene. The rearrangement uses TRBV30 and TRBJ1-2; 7 bases are shared with TRBD1. Germline V gene data show CDR1 as GTSNPN and CDR2 as SVGIG (reference sequence). The V segment lost 2 bases and the J segment 0 bases; nucleotides outside the gene matches: 12. CDR3 size: 17 residues. The CDR3 DNA, read in part, is TGTGCCTGGAGTCCACGGGACAGTGGATTAACTAACTATGGC. Translating it yields CAWSPRDSGLTNYG. The whole CDR3 sequence reads CAWSPRDSGLTNYGYTF.

A remark on this clone: The missing CDR3 end, 3 residues past where the read stops, is filled in from the germline J gene. The chain has TRBV29-1 and TRBJ1-1; D might be TRBD1 (5 bases). V was clipped by 3 bases and J by 3 bases, with 14 bases between them. The CDR3 is made up of 14 amino acids. Germline loops: CDR1 SQVTM, CDR2 ANQGSEA. CDR3 in amino acids: CSVDTGREYTEAFF. The CDR3 bases that were read are TGCAGCGTTGACACAGGCCGGGAGTACACTGAA.

On this clone: From the germline J gene comes the end of the CDR3, since the read stops 3 residues before it. The genes are TRBV13 and TRBJ1-1, with no clear D. This CDR3 contains 14 residues. Trimming pared 6 bases from V and 0 bases from J, leaving 11 bases between. Germline V lookup: CDR1 PRHDT, CDR2 FYEKMQ (reference sequence). Here the CDR3 reads CASSSTGLNTEAFF. CDR3 bases read: TGTGCCAGCAGTTCAACGGGGTTGAACACTGAA.